This TCR beta chain stems from a study of shared clonotypes between healthy human individuals (TCRdb year 2020). As for the study more broadly: The cohort included three men and two women between 18 and 49 years of age. Libraries were prepared and TCR repertoires were sequenced by different laboratories using diverse techniques, in order to increase sequencing depth and limit assay-specific biases. The study deeply sequenced blood TCR repertoires of roughly five healthy adults to estimate repertoire size and the extent of clonotype sharing between individuals. Per donor, leukapheresis produced somewhere between about 0.85 and 10 billion PBMCs. For each donor, CD4 naive and CD4 memory were each run on three plates, CD8 naive on two plates, and CD8 memory on one plate.

In the case of this clone: Its target antigen remains unknown. No base-level quality is on record; no much larger clone is a single base apart.

Using the deep immunoSEQ assay, multiplex PCR amplified TCR CDR3 regions from genomic DNA. Genomic DNA extracted from each cell subset was distributed evenly over all wells of several immunoSEQ 96-well plates, and each plate served as one replicate. For sorted subsets, each replicate PCR was loaded with 200 to 250 ng genomic DNA, equivalent to 25,000 to 30,000 T cell genomes. Purified libraries were quantified with a Qubit 3.0 fluorometer, sized on a Bioanalyzer 2100, and re-quantified with the KAPA Library Quantification kit. Every immunoSEQ 96-well plate was sequenced on a dedicated single-read 150-cycle Illumina NextSeq 550 flow cell. As for the authors' bioinformatics: Because the immunoSEQ output included only junctional sequences and no quality scores, the filtering could not be the same as the filtering used for full-length reads. Sequences were annotated with PyIR, a Python wrapper for IgBLAST v1.9, and V/J genes and CDR3 were assigned using IMGT germline references. Reads were removed for weak V/J assignments (E-value above 1e-6), missing CDR3, stop codons, out-of-frame junctions, or ambiguous translated residues. A V3J clonotype was defined by an identical inferred V gene, J gene, and CDR3 amino acid sequence. Percentage overlap between repertoires was calculated by dividing the number of shared unique clonotypes by the size of the smaller repertoire. Three approaches were used to assess repertoire richness: RTK rarefaction, the Chao1 estimator, and Recon v2.1 estimates of unobserved clonotypes. OLGA was used to compute generation probabilities for all TCRbeta clonotypes that the gDNA method yielded from several donors. TCRdb carries this immuneACCESS record with in-frame sequences only. Its versions omit some clonotypes, under half of them owing to an unresolved V gene in the studies checked, with the rest unexplained. Clonal size and the V and J genes are those of that table, whereas D and trimming came from the DNA. The sample table shows around 690,000 clones, and 80% to 95% are seen once. The top ten constitute less than 40% of the sample.

The donors were healthy, HIV-negative adults with no recently reported acute infections or vaccinations. Every donor was a Caucasian adult living in Nashville, Tennessee, USA. CD8 memory samples combined magnetically selected CD45RO+ cells with CCR7-negative CD45RA+ effector memory (TemRA) cells. After blood collection by leukapheresis, PBMCs were isolated using Ficoll-Histopaque density gradient centrifugation and then cryopreserved in the vapor phase of liquid nitrogen. Analytical flow cytometry was used to check the purity and quantity of each magnetically sorted T cell population. Each sorted fraction had its genomic DNA isolated and then quantified by UV absorbance on a Nanodrop 2000c. Broader findings and caveats from the paper: When a few donors were compared, the shared fraction of clonotypes was about 5.4% for naive CD4, 3% to 4% for naive CD8, about 2.5% for memory CD4, and 0.4% for memory CD8. Naive subsets generally had larger estimated clonotype richness than memory subsets did. The small number of donors limited the genetic and exposure-history diversity represented. Pairwise subsampling indicated that sequencing depth was expected to affect the degree of clonotype sharing among donors. Even with the large sequencing depth, rarefaction of the sorted-subset datasets indicated that sequencing was incomplete. Sampling was limited to blood, and TCR repertoires in tissue likely differ from TCR repertoires in blood. Compared with non-shared clonotypes, the clonotypes found in all four sorted-subset donors had higher generation probabilities.

The V and J ends are trimmed by 6 bases and 2 bases, leaving 4 bases between them. The CDR3 holds 12 amino acids from the cysteine to the phenylalanine. Only the CDR3 DNA is retained, 36 bases long and in frame from the first base. Sequences KGHSH (CDR1) and LQKENI (CDR2) are obtained from the germline V gene. The receptor's source is a man younger than 35 in good health. Some clones in this sample may be carry-over from other donors' samples. The chain is made from TRBV18 and TRBJ2-2, with no D gene named confidently. The sample was memory CD8+ T cells from PBMCs. Reading the label with the study, this specimen's cell subset or site is: CD45RO+ cells pooled with CCR7-negative TemRA cells. The DNA sequence is given as TGTGCCAGCTCGCCTAACACCGGGGAGCTGTTTTTT. This gives the protein CASSPNTGELFF.